A single sample gave rise to the 21 T cell receptor beta chains below, sequenced in a study of T cell responses to AZD1222 COVID-19 vaccine. Here immunoSEQ multiplex PCR was the method, and the copy in TCRdb shows in-frame clones only, minus some. The table lists around 150,000 clones, under 95% of them singletons. The material sequenced was peripheral blood, taken 28 days after the second AZD1222 dose. The receptors originated from an adult who received the AZD1222 COVID-19 vaccine.

This rearrangement joins TRBV4-2 to TRBJ1-1; D might be TRBD1 (6 bases). Germline CDR1 and CDR2: LGHNA and YNFKEQ. The CDR3 is made up of 18 amino acids. Trimming left V 6 bases short and J 4 bases short, with 27 bases between. CDR3 DNA sequence: TGTGCCAGCAGTCTCTCCGTCTCGAACAGGGCCCTTTCCACTGAAGCTTTCTTT. It encodes CASSLSVSNRALSTEAFF.

The chain joins TRBV2 to TRBJ1-2; 8 positions match TRBD1. From germline, CDR1 is SNHLY and CDR2 FYNNEI. There are 13 residues in the CDR3. Losses at the gene ends were 7 bases for V and 4 bases for J; bases not matched to a gene: 5. The CDR3: CASNVDRVYGYTF. CDR3 bases: TGTGCCAGCAACGTGGACAGGGTCTATGGCTACACCTTC.

The V gene is TRBV5-1, the J gene TRBJ2-7; 7 nucleotides match TRBD1. The V gene end was trimmed by 3 bases and the J gene end by 2 bases; junction bases not matched to a gene: 5. This CDR3 has 14 residues. Germline CDR1 SGHRS, CDR2 YFSETQ. CDR3 in amino acids: CASSSGTATYEQYF. The CDR3 coding sequence is TGCGCCAGCAGCTCCGGGACAGCCACCTACGAGCAGTACTTC.

The rearrangement uses TRBV6-5 and TRBJ2-7; 11 nucleotides match TRBD2. Trimming took 6 bases from V and 3 from J; bases not matched to a gene: 7. Germline V gene lookup returns CDR1 MNHEY and CDR2 SVGAGI. The CDR3 covers 15 residues. The CDR3 is CASRPTSGTIYEQYF. CDR3 nucleotides: TGTGCCAGCAGACCGACTAGCGGGACGATCTACGAGCAGTACTTC.

The gene calls are TRBV4-2 and TRBJ2-7; TRBD2 aligns across 13 bases. The CDR3 runs to 17 residues. The V segment lost 4 bases and the J segment 3 bases; nucleotides outside the gene matches: 9. CDR1 and CDR2 from the germline V gene are LGHNA and YNFKEQ. CDR3 nucleotides: TGTGCCAGCAGCCTTGGACTAGCGGGAGTTCCGGGCTACGAGCAGTACTTC. Translated, it gives CASSLGLAGVPGYEQYF.

The genes are TRBV5-8 and TRBJ1-1, with D maybe TRBD1 (6 bases). V lost 5 bases and J 4 bases, leaving 15 bases between the germline ends. CDR1 and CDR2 from the germline V gene are SGHTS and YDEGEE. This CDR3 is built from 14 residues. The CDR3 nucleotides are TGTGCCAGCAGTCGACAGGAGGTGAGCACTGAAGCTTTCTTT. It is translated as CASSRQEVSTEAFF.

The chain joins TRBV5-8 to TRBJ1-5; TRBD1 is a possible D gene (5 bases). In germline, CDR1 is SGHTS, CDR2 YDEGEE. The CDR3 has 15 residues. V gave up 0 bases and J gave up 3 bases, with 10 bases separating them. DNA for the CDR3: TGTGCCAGCAGCTTGGGGGACTCTTCCAATCAGCCCCAGCATTTT. This sequence encodes CASSLGDSSNQPQHF. Full variable domain (missing parts from reference TRBV5-8 and TRBJ1-5): EAGVTQSPTHLIKTRGQQATLRCSPISGHTSVYWYQQALGLGLQFLLWYDEGEERNRGNFPPRFSGRQFPNYSSELNVNALELEDSALYLCASSLGDSSNQPQHFGDGTRLSIL.

This chain joins TRBV5-1 and TRBJ1-4, with 9 bases matching TRBD1. The ends lost 6 bases at V and 5 bases at J; junction bases unmatched: 17. In germline, CDR1 is SGHRS, CDR2 YFSETQ. The CDR3 is 18 amino acids. For the CDR3, the DNA is TGCGCCAGCAAACCCACCCGCACAGGGGGCGGAGGAAATGAAAAACTGTTTTTT. Its protein is CASKPTRTGGGGNEKLFF.

This chain uses TRBV27 with TRBJ2-1; TRBD2 matches at 7 bases. Germline assignment: CDR1 MNHEY and CDR2 SMNVEV (reference sequence). This CDR3 region has 14 residues. Trimming removed 2 bases from V and 4 bases from J; junction bases left unmatched: 2. CDR3 protein: CASSLTSEYNEQFF. The CDR3 DNA follows: TGTGCCAGCAGTTTAACTAGCGAGTACAATGAGCAGTTCTTC.

J is TRBJ2-1 and V is TRBV4-1; 14 nucleotides agree with TRBD2. Germline loops: CDR1 MGHRA, CDR2 YSYEKL. Trimming took 4 bases from V and 1 from J; bases not matched to a gene: 12. This CDR3 has 20 amino acids. The CDR3 nucleotides are TGCGCCAGCAGCCTCTATGGACTAGCGGGAGGAGAAGCGTCCTACAATGAGCAGTTCTTC. It is translated as CASSLYGLAGGEASYNEQFF.

V and J are TRBV5-1 and TRBJ2-1; TRBD2 matches at 8 bases. The CDR3 extends over 15 amino acids. Germline V gives CDR1 SGHRS, CDR2 YFSETQ. V lost 4 bases to trimming and J lost 8 bases; unmatched junction nucleotides: 11. In DNA form, the CDR3 reads TGCGCCAGCAGCCCCGGGGGGGTTTTCTCAGATGAGCAGTTCTTC. It codes for CASSPGGVFSDEQFF.

The rearrangement links TRBV19 to TRBJ2-3; 14 bases are a match to TRBD2. V was pared by 4 bases and J by 5 bases, with 5 bases of the junction left unmatched. Germline loops: CDR1 LNHDA, CDR2 SQIVND (reference sequence). The CDR3 is made up of 16 amino acids. The CDR3 DNA reads TGTGCCAGTAGTACCCGGACTAGCGGGAGGTTAGATACGCAGTATTTT. Translation: CASSTRTSGRLDTQYF. Based on the CDR3 plus reference TRBV19 and TRBJ2-3, the full variable domain is DGGITQSPKYLFRKEGQNVTLSCEQNLNHDAMYWYRQDPGQGLRLIYYSQIVNDFQKGDIAEGYSVSREKKESFPLTVTSAQKNPTAFYLCASSTRTSGRLDTQYFGPGTRLTVL.

The rearrangement uses TRBV11-2 and TRBJ2-3, with a possible D match to TRBD1 (6 bases). The CDR3 is 15 amino acids. Between the trimmed V and J ends, which lost 3 bases and 0 bases, there was a span of 10 bases. The germline CDR1 and CDR2 sequences are SGHAT and FQNNGV. The CDR3 here is CASSLTGDSTDTQYF. The CDR3 DNA is TGTGCCAGCAGCTTGACAGGCGATAGCACAGATACGCAGTATTTT.

In DNA, the CDR3 is TGTGCCATCAGTGTGCCAGGGGAGGGAGGCTACACCTTC. Translation: CAISVPGEGGYTF. The chain links TRBV10-3 to TRBJ1-2; tentative D call: TRBD1 (6 bases). There are 13 residues in the CDR3. The V gene lost 4 bases and the J gene lost 8 bases, with 14 bases spanning the gap. CDR1 and CDR2 from the germline V gene are ENHRY and SYGVKD.

The genes are TRBV21-1 and TRBJ2-7; the table's D call, TRBD2, was not checked against the DNA. TRBV21-1 is designated a pseudogene. The CDR3 has 18 residues. As DNA, the CDR3 is TGTGCCAGCAGCAAAGTTTATCTAGCGGGAGAGGGCTCCTACGAGCAGTACTTC. This gives the protein CASSKVYLAGEGSYEQYF.

The gene calls are TRBV7-3 and TRBJ2-7; no firm D call. The CDR3 covers 13 residues. The ends were cut back, 2 bases at V and 3 bases at J, with 8 bases in the middle. Looked up from germline, CDR1 is SGHTA and CDR2 is FQGTGA. This CDR3 reads CASSLSRSYEQYF. The CDR3 nucleotides read TGTGCCAGCAGCTTATCGAGGAGCTACGAGCAGTACTTC.

The rearrangement links TRBV28 to TRBJ1-5; weak D call: TRBD1 (5 bases). V lost 5 bases and J lost 2, with 16 bases in between. The germline V gene has CDR1 MDHEN and CDR2 SYDVKM. The CDR3 covers 16 residues. CDR3 nucleotide sequence: TGTGCCAGCAGTCTTATTAGGGGACTTCGCAATCAGCCCCAGCATTTT. Translating it yields CASSLIRGLRNQPQHF.

The CDR3 here is CASSQGVWGDQPQHF. Written as DNA, the CDR3 is TGTGCCAGCAGCCAAGGTGTATGGGGGGATCAGCCCCAGCATTTT. The chain has TRBV3-1 (or the pseudogene TRBV3-2) and TRBJ1-5, with D perhaps TRBD1 (5 bases). The CDR3 runs to 15 residues. Germline V gene data show CDR1 as LGHDT and CDR2 as YNNKEL (reference sequence). V lost 1 base and J 5 bases, leaving 12 bases between the germline ends.

The table lists this clone with a count of one. V is TRBV11-2 and J is TRBJ1-4; 9 nucleotides match TRBD1. Looked up from germline, CDR1 is SGHAT and CDR2 is FQNNGV. V shed 4 bases and J 8 bases; nucleotides not matched to a gene: 8. The CDR3 loop spans 15 amino acids. The CDR3 sequence is CASSSRDRVREKLFF. CDR3 nucleotides: TGTGCCAGCAGCTCCCGGGACAGGGTACGCGAAAAACTGTTTTTT.

The chain employs TRBV7-9 and TRBJ1-3; 11 bases agree with TRBD1. V was pared by 2 bases and J by 2 bases, with 5 bases of the junction left unmatched. Germline V gene sequence: CDR1 SEHNR, CDR2 FQNEAQ (reference sequence). CDR3 size: 17 residues. CDR3 sequence: CASSLPWGQGAGNTIYF. For the CDR3, the DNA is TGTGCCAGCAGCTTACCGTGGGGACAGGGGGCTGGAAACACCATATATTTT.

The sample holds one count of this clone. This rearrangement joins TRBV2 to TRBJ2-7, with 7 positions matching TRBD2. CDR1 and CDR2 from the germline V gene are SNHLY and FYNNEI. Trimming removed 4 bases from V and 7 bases from J; junction bases left unmatched: 4. The CDR3 is made up of 12 amino acids. The CDR3 region is CASSGTGGEQYF. The CDR3 region has the DNA TGTGCCAGCAGTGGTACCGGGGGGGAGCAGTACTTC.